A single sample gave rise to the 32 T cell receptor beta chains below, sequenced in a study of control samples from healthy donors and cancer patients. The table came from immunoSEQ multiplex PCR; TCRdb's copy has only in-frame clones and leaves some out. The data show about 190,000 clones, about 91% seen once. The sequenced sample consisted of blood. These receptors were collected from a man aged 25 to 45 in good health.

This chain joins TRBV6-5 and TRBJ1-5; weak D call: TRBD1 (6 bases). Germline CDR1 and CDR2: MNHEY and SVGAGI. This CDR3 is 13 amino acids long. V was shortened by 6 bases and J by 4 bases, with 10 bases between the two germline ends. In nucleotides, the CDR3 is TGTGCCAGCAGACCCGGACAGAATCAGCCCCAGCATTTT. It translates to CASRPGQNQPQHF.

CDR3 DNA sequence: TGTGCCAGCAGTTTTCGGGCTAATGAAAAACTGTTTTTT. Amino acids: CASSFRANEKLFF. V gene TRBV12-3 or TRBV12-4 combines with J gene TRBJ1-4; no definite D call. The CDR3 has 13 residues. V gave up 3 bases and J gave up 3 bases, with 5 bases separating them.

The rearrangement links TRBV6-2 or TRBV6-3 to TRBJ2-4; 10 bases fit TRBD1. V lost 2 bases and J lost 7; bases outside the gene matches: 8. Per germline, CDR1 MNHEY and CDR2 SVGEGT. This CDR3 is built from 16 residues. CDR3 DNA sequence: TGTGCCAGCAGTTACCCGACAGGGGGCACCTCGAACATTCAGTACTTC. Its protein product is CASSYPTGGTSNIQYF.

The CDR3 DNA is TGTGCCAGCAGTGTAGAAAAAGGGTTAGGAAATGAGCAGTTCTTC. Protein product: CASSVEKGLGNEQFF. V is TRBV6-4 and J is TRBJ2-1; D is unclear. This CDR3 spans 15 amino acids. Germline CDR1 is MRHNA and CDR2 is SNTAGT. V was cut by 4 bases and J by 7 bases, with 17 bases left in between.

The chain has TRBV3-1 (or the pseudogene TRBV3-2) and TRBJ1-2; TRBD1 is a possible D gene (6 bases). V lost 0 bases and J lost 4, with 9 bases in between. Germline V gene sequence: CDR1 LGHDT, CDR2 YNNKEL (reference sequence). The CDR3 has 14 residues. CDR3 sequence reads: CASSQEGASYGYTF. The CDR3 region has the DNA TGTGCCAGCAGCCAAGAGGGGGCGAGCTATGGCTACACCTTC.

The chain combines TRBV24-1 with TRBJ1-3, with unresolved D. The CDR3 spans 12 residues. Trimming took off 5 bases at V and 3 bases at J, with 4 bases between the two ends. The germline gives CDR1 KGHDR, CDR2 SFDVKD. The CDR3 is CATSGGGNTIYF. For the CDR3, the DNA is TGTGCCACCAGTGGTGGTGGAAACACCATATATTTT.

The gene calls are TRBV7-9 and TRBJ1-4; D is ambiguous. Trimming took 3 bases from V and 0 from J, leaving 14 bases between them. Looked up from germline, CDR1 is SEHNR and CDR2 is FQNEAQ (reference sequence). The CDR3 covers 17 residues. CDR3: CASSFVPRTTTNEKLFF. CDR3 nucleotides: TGTGCCAGCAGCTTCGTCCCCAGGACTACAACTAATGAAAAACTGTTTTTT.

V usage is TRBV7-2 and J usage is TRBJ2-3; TRBD2 matches 13 bases. Per germline, CDR1 SGHTA and CDR2 FQGNSA. The CDR3 length is 16 residues. J was trimmed by 4 bases and V by 6 bases; bases with no gene match: 7. The CDR3 sequence: CASSLTSGGYSDTQYF. In nucleotides, the CDR3 is TGTGCCAGCAGTCTGACTAGCGGGGGGTATTCAGATACGCAGTATTTT.

J is TRBJ1-2 and V is TRBV5-6; unclear D gene. The CDR3 is 15 amino acids. V gave up 4 bases and J gave up 4 bases, with 17 bases separating them. Germline V gives CDR1 SGHDT, CDR2 YYEEEE. CDR3 in amino acids: CASSQLRGVSYGYTF. CDR3 coding DNA: TGTGCCAGCAGCCAACTCCGCGGGGTTAGCTATGGCTACACCTTC. The whole variable domain, filled in from reference TRBV5-6 and TRBJ1-2, reads DAGVTQSPTHLIKTRGQQVTLRCSPKSGHDTVSWYQQALGQGPQFIFQYYEEEERQRGNFPDRFSGHQFPNYSSELNVNALLLGDSALYLCASSQLRGVSYGYTFGSGTRLTVV.

In its sample, this clone was seen once. This sequence joins TRBV9 and TRBJ2-3; tentatively, D is TRBD2 (6 bases). V lost 0 bases and J lost 6, with 11 bases in between. This CDR3 contains 14 residues. Germline CDR1 reads SGDLS; CDR2 reads YYNGEE. CDR3 sequence reads: CASSVEGGGDTQYF. As DNA, the CDR3 is TGTGCCAGCAGCGTAGAGGGAGGAGGGGATACGCAGTATTTT.

Only one count was recorded for this clone. This rearrangement joins TRBV12-3 or TRBV12-4 to TRBJ2-7; D is unresolved. The CDR3 contains 13 residues. Trimming cost V 3 bases and J 5 bases, with 11 bases left between them. The CDR3 DNA reads TGTGCCAGCAGTTTCTCCGCAGAGCACGAGCAGTACTTC. Residues: CASSFSAEHEQYF.

The chain joins TRBV2 to TRBJ1-5; perhaps TRBD1 as D (5 bases). CDR3 size: 15 residues. V lost 6 bases, J lost 7 bases, and 19 bases lay in between. Germline CDR1 SNHLY, CDR2 FYNNEI. The CDR3 loop is CASRGNRQSGQPQHF. The CDR3 DNA sequence: TGTGCCAGCAGGGGGAACAGGCAATCAGGGCAGCCCCAGCATTTT.

The chain employs TRBV10-3 and TRBJ1-5; D unclear. Germline CDR1 reads ENHRY; CDR2 reads SYGVKD. Deletions cut 4 bases from V and 6 bases from J, with 10 bases between. There are 13 residues in the CDR3. Written as DNA, the CDR3 is TGTGCCATCAGTGTAGGGTCGGTTCAGCCCCAGCATTTT. Protein sequence: CAISVGSVQPQHF.

The V and J genes are TRBV11-3 and TRBJ2-7; 9 bases agree with TRBD2. The CDR3 loop spans 14 amino acids. Germline V gene sequence: CDR1 SGHNT, CDR2 YENEEA. Trimming took 5 bases from V and 5 from J; bases not matched to a gene: 7. The CDR3 DNA sequence: TGTGCCAGCAGCGCCCGGGGACTAGCAGACGAGCAGTACTTC. This encodes CASSARGLADEQYF.

The V gene is TRBV4-2, the J gene TRBJ2-3; 10 bases line up with TRBD2. Trimming took 2 bases from V and 3 from J; bases not matched to a gene: 2. This CDR3 spans 15 amino acids. The germline V gene encodes CDR1 LGHNA and CDR2 YNFKEQ. The CDR3 region is CASSQTSGETDTQYF. CDR3 nucleotide sequence: TGTGCCAGCAGCCAAACTAGCGGGGAGACAGATACGCAGTATTTT.

The genes are TRBV30 and TRBJ1-4; weak D call: TRBD1 (6 bases). The V gene's germline CDR1 is GTSNPN and CDR2 SVGIG (reference sequence). CDR3 length: 13 amino acids. V gave up 5 bases and J gave up 2 bases, with 9 bases separating them. The CDR3 nucleotides read TGTGCCTGGGCAGGGGCCACTAATGAAAAACTGTTTTTT. This translates into CAWAGATNEKLFF. Filled out from reference TRBV30 and TRBJ1-4, the complete variable domain reads SQTIHQWPATLVQPVGSPLSLECTVEGTSNPNLYWYRQAAGRGLQLLFYSVGIGQISSEVPQNLSASRPQDRQFILSSKKLLLSDSGFYLCAWAGATNEKLFFGSGTQLSVL.

Note on this clone: Other DNA variants within this sample encode the same CDR3. The V gene is TRBV6-5, the J gene TRBJ1-6, with 8 bases fitting TRBD1. The junction had 8 bases not matched to a gene; V was cut back by 6 bases and J by 10 bases. The CDR3 spans 14 residues. Germline assignment: CDR1 MNHEY and CDR2 SVGAGI. Here the CDR3 DNA reads TGTGCCAGCAGCTATGACAGGGGAGGGTCACCCCTCCACTTT. This gives the protein CASSYDRGGSPLHF.

The CDR3 DNA is TGTGCCAGCAGCTTAGGTGGGACAGGGAACTATGGCTACACCTTC. It encodes CASSLGGTGNYGYTF. The V call is TRBV11-2, the J call TRBJ1-2; 9 bases line up with TRBD1. The trim removed 1 base at V and 2 bases at J, leaving 2 bases unmatched. CDR1 is SGHAT, CDR2 FQNNGV, per germline. The CDR3 extends over 15 amino acids.

V and J are TRBV6-2 or TRBV6-3 and TRBJ2-2; D gene unclear. Germline V gene data show CDR1 as MNHEY and CDR2 as SVGEGT. The CDR3 consists of 15 residues. V was clipped by 6 bases and J by 2 bases, with 13 bases between them. The CDR3 reads CASSRTPDNTGELFF. CDR3 coding DNA: TGTGCCAGCAGCCGAACGCCAGATAACACCGGGGAGCTGTTTTTT.

Turning to this clone: The sample has other DNA sequences that encode this CDR3 too. The chain employs TRBV5-1 and TRBJ1-2, with unresolved D. Trimming stripped 0 bases from V and 0 bases from J, with 6 bases between. The CDR3 consists of 14 residues. CDR1 is SGHRS, CDR2 YFSETQ, per germline. The CDR3 DNA follows: TGCGCCAGCAGCTTGGGCAGCGCTAACTATGGCTACACCTTC. Protein product: CASSLGSANYGYTF.

This clone has only one observation. This chain connects TRBV6-6 to TRBJ1-1; D gene uncertain. This CDR3 region has 14 residues. CDR1 MNHNY and CDR2 SVGAGI come from the germline V gene (reference sequence). Between the trimmed V and J ends, which lost 4 bases and 1 base, there was a span of 10 bases. The CDR3 is CASSSTYGNTEAFF. The DNA of the CDR3 is TGTGCCAGCAGTTCGACGTATGGGAACACTGAAGCTTTCTTT.

This sequence joins TRBV7-9 and TRBJ1-2; 8 bases are shared with TRBD1. Germline V gene lookup returns CDR1 SEHNR and CDR2 FQNEAQ (reference sequence). The trim removed 5 bases at V and 4 bases at J, leaving 12 bases unmatched. This CDR3 region has 16 residues. The CDR3 region has the DNA TGTGCCAGCAGCCCCGGAAGGGACAGGCTAGCCTATGGCTACACCTTC. This codes for CASSPGRDRLAYGYTF.

CDR3 coding DNA: TGCGCCAGCAGCTTGGTCCGACACTCCGGCTCCTACGAGCAGTACTTC. This sequence encodes CASSLVRHSGSYEQYF. This rearrangement joins TRBV5-1 to TRBJ2-7; no reliable D call. CDR1 SGHRS and CDR2 YFSETQ come from the germline V gene. The CDR3 totals 16 residues. V lost 0 bases and J 0 bases, leaving 13 bases between the germline ends. Supplemented by reference TRBV5-1 and TRBJ2-7, the full variable domain reads KAGVTQTPRYLIKTRGQQVTLSCSPISGHRSVSWYQQTPGQGLQFLFEYFSETQRNKGNFPGRFSGRQFSNSRSEMNVSTLELGDSALYLCASSLVRHSGSYEQYFGPGTRLTVT.

The CDR3 DNA sequence: TGTGCCAGCAGCCCAACACCAGACAGGAAAGAGACCCAGTACTTC. Translating gives CASSPTPDRKETQYF. The genes are TRBV5-5 and TRBJ2-5; D is possibly TRBD1 (6 bases). The CDR3 runs 15 residues. V gave up 4 bases and J gave up 3 bases, with 16 bases separating them. Germline CDR1 and CDR2: SGHKS and YYEKEE (reference sequence).

J is TRBJ1-2 and V is TRBV5-1, with a weak D call TRBD1 (6 bases). This CDR3 is 13 amino acids long. Looked up from germline, CDR1 is SGHRS and CDR2 is YFSETQ. V was cut by 4 bases and J by 7 bases, with 14 bases left in between. CDR3 in amino acids: CASSGGGFSGYTF. CDR3 bases: TGCGCCAGCAGCGGCGGGGGCTTCAGTGGCTACACCTTC.

CDR3 residues: CASSQDGTSGGYEQYF. The CDR3 nucleotides read TGTGCCAGCAGCCAAGATGGGACTAGCGGGGGCTACGAGCAGTACTTC. This chain links TRBV3-1 (or the pseudogene TRBV3-2) with TRBJ2-7, with 14 bases matching TRBD2. V dropped 0 bases and J dropped 3; count of bases not matched to a gene: 1. Germline V lookup: CDR1 LGHDT, CDR2 YNNKEL (reference sequence). This CDR3 comprises 16 residues.

V is TRBV18 and J is TRBJ1-5; no clear D gene. The CDR3 consists of 13 residues. Germline V gives CDR1 KGHSH, CDR2 LQKENI. The ends were cut back, 4 bases at V and 1 base at J, with 5 bases in the middle. CDR3 protein: CASSQGSNQPQHF. In DNA, the CDR3 is TGTGCCAGCTCACAAGGGAGCAATCAGCCCCAGCATTTT. The full variable domain, with the rest looked up from reference TRBV18 and TRBJ1-5, is NAGVMQNPRHLVRRRGQEARLRCSPMKGHSHVYWYRQLPEEGLKFMVYLQKENIIDESGMPKERFSAEFPKEGPSILRIQQVVRGDSAAYFCASSQGSNQPQHFGDGTRLSIL.

Notes on this clone: The sample carries other DNA sequences with the same CDR3. CDR3 nucleotides: TGCGCCAGCAGCCTCACCGGGACAGCCTACAATGAGCAGTTCTTC. The encoded protein is CASSLTGTAYNEQFF. This chain joins TRBV4-1 and TRBJ2-1, with TRBD1 matching 7 bases. The germline V gene encodes CDR1 MGHRA and CDR2 YSYEKL. Trimming at V came to 4 bases and at J to 2 bases, leaving 5 bases not matched to a gene. This CDR3 spans 15 amino acids.

This chain uses TRBV3-1 (or the pseudogene TRBV3-2) with TRBJ1-2; maybe TRBD1 (5 bases). Trimming shortened V by 1 base and J by 4 bases, and 7 bases separated the two germline ends. The CDR3 sequence is 13 residues long. The germline gives CDR1 LGHDT, CDR2 YNNKEL (reference sequence). CDR3: CASSQGGSYGYTF. The CDR3 bases are TGTGCCAGCAGCCAAGGGGGGAGCTATGGCTACACCTTC.

V is TRBV7-9 and J is TRBJ2-1, with 8 bases fitting TRBD1. The CDR3 is 16 residues long. Per germline, CDR1 SEHNR and CDR2 FQNEAQ (reference sequence). Trimming removed 0 bases from V and 5 bases from J; junction bases left unmatched: 6. CDR3 sequence (DNA): TGTGCCAGCAGCTTAGCCCGACAGGGGATAAACAATGAGCAGTTCTTC. Translation: CASSLARQGINNEQFF.

The chain couples TRBV9 to TRBJ2-2; D is uncertain. Germline V gene lookup returns CDR1 SGDLS and CDR2 YYNGEE. The V and J ends lost 1 base and 5 bases respectively, with 15 bases between them. CDR3 length equals 16 residues. CDR3: CASSVFWLMGTGELFF. In DNA, the CDR3 is TGTGCCAGCAGCGTATTTTGGCTCATGGGAACCGGGGAGCTGTTTTTT.

This clone was counted only a few times. The V call is TRBV10-3, the J call TRBJ2-3; the D call may be TRBD1 or TRBD2 (6 bases each). The CDR3 totals 15 residues. The V gene lost 6 bases and the J gene lost 5 bases, with 18 bases spanning the gap. The germline V gene has CDR1 ENHRY and CDR2 SYGVKD. In nucleotides, the CDR3 is TGTGCCATCAGCCCTAACTCGGGGGCCAAAGATACGCAGTATTTT. It encodes CAISPNSGAKDTQYF.